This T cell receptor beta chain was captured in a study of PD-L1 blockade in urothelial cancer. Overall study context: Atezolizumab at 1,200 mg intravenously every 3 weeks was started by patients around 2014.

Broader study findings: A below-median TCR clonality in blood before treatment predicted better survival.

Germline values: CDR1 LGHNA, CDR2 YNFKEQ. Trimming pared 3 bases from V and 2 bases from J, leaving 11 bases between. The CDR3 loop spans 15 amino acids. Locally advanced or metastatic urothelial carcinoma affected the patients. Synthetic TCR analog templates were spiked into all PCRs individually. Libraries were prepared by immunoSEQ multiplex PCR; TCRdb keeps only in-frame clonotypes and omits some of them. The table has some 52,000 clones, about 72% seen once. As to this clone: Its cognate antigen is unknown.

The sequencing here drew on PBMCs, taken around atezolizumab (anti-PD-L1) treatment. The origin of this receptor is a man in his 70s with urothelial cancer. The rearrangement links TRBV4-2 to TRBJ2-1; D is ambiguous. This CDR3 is CASSHRDSPYNEQFF. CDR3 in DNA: TGTGCCAGCAGCCACCGAGACTCGCCCTACAATGAGCAGTTCTTC.